The rows below give T cell receptor beta chains drawn from one sample of a study of metastatic and nonmetastatic thyroid tumors. TCRdb reprocessed the PCR reads via MiXCR. The profile shows about 38,000 clones, around 47% of them singletons. Input material: tumor tissue. Source of these receptors: a male donor with papillary thyroid cancer or a benign thyroid nodule (not recorded which). Some clones in this sample may be carry-over from other donors' samples. Each CDR3 is given with its conserved first and last residue. The D gene is left open where the match is weak. The listing skips clone size in some rows; elsewhere it reads once, few, many or a size class.

D: -
V: TRBV7-2
size: -
J: TRBJ1-1
DNA: TGTGCCAGCAGAAACCCCGGGGACCTGAACACTGAAGCTTTCTTT
CDR3: CASRNPGDLNTEAFF

D: TRBD2
V: TRBV12-3/TRBV12-4
size: few
J: TRBJ2-7
DNA: TGTGCCAGCAGTTTTGGGACTATCGGATACTACGAGCAGTACTTC
CDR3: CASSFGTIGYYEQYF

D: -
V: TRBV18
size: -
J: TRBJ1-1
DNA: TGTGCCAGCTCACCAGTACAGAGCGGTTTGATCGAAGCTTTCTTT
CDR3: CASSPVQSGLIEAFF

D: -
V: TRBV30
size: -
J: TRBJ1-1
DNA: TGTGCCTGGAGTCCACCCGGGGGATACACTGAAGCTTTCTTT
CDR3: CAWSPPGGYTEAFF

D: -
V: TRBV19
size: few
J: TRBJ1-2
DNA: TGTGCCAGTAGTAGGCAGGGGCGCGCCGACTATGGCTACACCTTC
CDR3: CASSRQGRADYGYTF

D: TRBD2
V: TRBV4-1
size: once
J: TRBJ2-1
DNA: TGCGCCAGCAGCCAAGCTAGCGGGAGCAATGAGCAGTTCTTC
CDR3: CASSQASGSNEQFF

D: -
V: TRBV5-1
size: -
J: TRBJ2-2
DNA: TGCGCCAGCAGCGAACGAATGGGGGGAACCGGGGAGCTGTTTTTT
CDR3: CASSERMGGTGELFF

D: -
V: TRBV6-1
size: -
J: TRBJ2-5
DNA: TGTGCCAGCAAAAGGTTTGAGAGGGAGACCCAGTACTTC
CDR3: CASKRFERETQYF

D: TRBD2
V: TRBV20-1
size: -
J: TRBJ2-7
DNA: TGCAGTGCTAGAGTTGGGACTAGCGGGAGGTTTTCCTACGAGCAGTACTTC
CDR3: CSARVGTSGRFSYEQYF

D: -
V: TRBV11-1
size: once
J: TRBJ2-3
DNA: TGTGCCAGCAGCTCTTCGTGGGCTAGCGGCACAGATACGCAGTATTTT
CDR3: CASSSSWASGTDTQYF

D: -
V: TRBV18
size: -
J: TRBJ2-7
DNA: TGTGCCAGCTCCTCTCCCGGCCACGAGCAGTACTTC
CDR3: CASSSPGHEQYF

D: -
V: TRBV11-3
size: -
J: TRBJ2-7
DNA: TGTGCCAGCAGCTTGGACGCGGCCTCCTACGAGCAGTACTTC
CDR3: CASSLDAASYEQYF

D: -
V: TRBV7-9
size: few
J: TRBJ1-2
DNA: TGTGCCAGCAGCTTAGTCGGCCATCCCTATGGCTACACCTTC
CDR3: CASSLVGHPYGYTF

D: TRBD2
V: TRBV5-4
size: -
J: TRBJ2-7
DNA: TGTGCCAGCAGCCAAAGGACTAGCAACACCTACGAGCAGTACTTC
CDR3: CASSQRTSNTYEQYF

D: -
V: TRBV5-1
size: -
J: TRBJ2-7
DNA: TGCGCCAGCAGCAGGGACCCGTTGGGTGAGCAGTACTTC
CDR3: CASSRDPLGEQYF

D: -
V: TRBV20-1
size: once
J: TRBJ1-5
DNA: TGCAGTGCTAATACGGCCAGGAAGCCCCAGCATTTT
CDR3: CSANTARKPQHF

D: -
V: TRBV28
size: few
J: TRBJ1-2
DNA: TGTGCCAGCAGTCCACCGGCCCCGGGCAACGGCTACACCTTC
CDR3: CASSPPAPGNGYTF

D: TRBD1
V: TRBV18
size: -
J: TRBJ1-4
DNA: TGTGCCAGCTCACTTAGCCGGGACAGGGTCGAAAAACTGTTTTTT
CDR3: CASSLSRDRVEKLFF

D: -
V: TRBV6-1
size: -
J: TRBJ2-3
DNA: TGTGCCAGCAGGGCTAGCACAGATACGCAGTATTTT
CDR3: CASRASTDTQYF

D: -
V: TRBV20-1
size: -
J: TRBJ2-3
DNA: TGCAGTGCTAGAGATTATTTGGCGGGCTACCCCGCGTATTTT
CDR3: CSARDYLAGYPAYF